Listed below are T cell receptor beta chains from one sample, sequenced in a study of CD8 T cells in ankylosing spondylitis. In TCRdb, the 5' RACE reads were re-called with MiXCR into one record per CDR3 protein. The sample has 200,000 to 250,000 distinct CDR3 sequences; 6% to 8% are singletons. The sequenced sample consisted of blood, either unsorted or a sorted T cell fraction (not recorded which). The receptors stem from a male donor with ankylosing spondylitis. Both conserved end residues are part of each CDR3. The order of the fields is V gene, clone size, J gene, D gene, CDR3 protein, CDR3 DNA. D genes are given only for firm matches. Clone size, where shown, is once, few, many, or a class for clones that have expanded.

TRBV13	few	TRBJ1-1	.	CASRNPIEGDEAFF	TGTGCCAGCAGAAACCCTATTGAGGGTGATGAAGCTTTCTTT
TRBV11-3	.	TRBJ2-1	.	CASSLDGRANYNEQFF	TGTGCCAGCAGCTTAGATGGCAGGGCGAACTACAATGAGCAGTTCTTC
TRBV5-5	many	TRBJ1-1	.	CASSTGGRTGEAFF	TGTGCCAGCAGTACCGGCGGCCGCACCGGTGAAGCTTTCTTT
TRBV5-5	.	TRBJ2-1	TRBD1	CASSIGSGTGYGNEQFF	TGTGCCAGCAGCATAGGATCCGGGACAGGGTACGGCAATGAGCAGTTCTTC
TRBV20-1	few	TRBJ2-3	.	CSASSGSTDTQYF	TGCAGTGCTAGTAGCGGAAGCACAGATACGCAGTATTTT
TRBV15	many	TRBJ1-1	.	CATSKGGGNTEAFF	TGTGCCACCAGTAAGGGGGGCGGGAACACTGAAGCTTTCTTT
TRBV7-6	many	TRBJ2-5	TRBD2	CASRSWREGQETQYF	TGTGCCAGCAGGTCTTGGCGGGAGGGGCAAGAGACCCAGTACTTC
TRBV9	many	TRBJ2-1	.	CASSVESGPPYNEQFF	TGTGCCAGCAGCGTAGAGAGCGGGCCCCCCTACAATGAGCAGTTCTTC
TRBV20-1	.	TRBJ1-2	.	CSAEGGDHGYTF	TGCAGTGCTGAAGGAGGGGACCATGGCTACACCTTC
TRBV20-1	many	TRBJ2-7	.	CSAEVWSVYEQYF	TGCAGTGCCGAGGTCTGGAGCGTCTACGAGCAGTACTTC
TRBV29-1	many	TRBJ2-1	TRBD2	CSVEVSGRVNEQFF	TGCAGCGTTGAAGTTAGCGGGAGGGTGAATGAGCAGTTCTTC
TRBV7-9	many	TRBJ2-7	.	CASSTQTVYEQYF	TGTGCCAGCAGCACCCAGACAGTCTACGAGCAGTACTTC
TRBV3-1	many	TRBJ2-5	.	CASSQFRLDLQGTQYF	TGTGCCAGCAGCCAATTCAGACTAGACCTGCAAGGGACCCAGTACTTC
TRBV7-6	many	TRBJ1-6	.	CASSRLGSPLHF	TGTGCCAGCAGCCGACTAGGGTCCCCCCTCCACTTT
TRBV9	.	TRBJ2-6	TRBD2	CASSSSATSGGISSGANVLTF	TGTGCCAGCAGCTCGTCCGCGACTAGCGGGGGGATAAGCTCTGGGGCCAACGTCCTGACTTTC
TRBV12-3/TRBV12-4	.	TRBJ2-1	.	CASRTLYNEQFF	TGTGCCAGTCGGACGCTGTACAATGAGCAGTTCTTC
TRBV6-5	many	TRBJ1-1	TRBD1	CASSYPGTGVPEAFF	TGTGCCAGCAGTTACCCCGGGACAGGGGTCCCTGAAGCTTTCTTT
TRBV4-3	many	TRBJ1-1	.	CASGSYTEAFF	TGCGCCAGCGGCTCGTATACTGAAGCTTTCTTT
TRBV4-3	many	TRBJ1-4	.	CASSPRTRGRRNEKLFF	TGCGCCAGCAGCCCCCGGACCCGGGGACGGCGTAATGAAAAACTGTTTTTT
TRBV12-3/TRBV12-4	many	TRBJ2-1	TRBD1	CASSSSTGDKFF	TGTGCCAGCAGTTCCTCGACAGGGGATAAGTTCTTC
TRBV4-2	many	TRBJ1-2	.	CASSQGKTPSYGYTF	TGTGCCAGCAGCCAAGGCAAGACACCAAGCTATGGCTACACCTTC
TRBV12-3/TRBV12-4	many	TRBJ2-7	TRBD1	CASSTGEGYEQYF	TGTGCCAGCAGTACAGGGGAAGGATACGAGCAGTACTTC
TRBV2	few	TRBJ1-4	.	CASRRTDNEKLFF	TGTGCCAGCAGGCGGACGGACAATGAAAAACTGTTTTTT
TRBV9	many	TRBJ2-7	.	CASSGGEGGGYEQYF	TGTGCCAGCAGCGGAGGAGAGGGAGGGGGCTATGAGCAGTACTTC
TRBV27	many	TRBJ2-7	TRBD2	CASSIGGGAREQYF	TGTGCCAGCTCAATTGGCGGGGGGGCTCGCGAGCAGTACTTC
TRBV7-6	.	TRBJ2-1	.	CASSLGQGKEQFF	TGTGCCAGCAGCCTCGGGCAGGGTAAAGAGCAGTTCTTC